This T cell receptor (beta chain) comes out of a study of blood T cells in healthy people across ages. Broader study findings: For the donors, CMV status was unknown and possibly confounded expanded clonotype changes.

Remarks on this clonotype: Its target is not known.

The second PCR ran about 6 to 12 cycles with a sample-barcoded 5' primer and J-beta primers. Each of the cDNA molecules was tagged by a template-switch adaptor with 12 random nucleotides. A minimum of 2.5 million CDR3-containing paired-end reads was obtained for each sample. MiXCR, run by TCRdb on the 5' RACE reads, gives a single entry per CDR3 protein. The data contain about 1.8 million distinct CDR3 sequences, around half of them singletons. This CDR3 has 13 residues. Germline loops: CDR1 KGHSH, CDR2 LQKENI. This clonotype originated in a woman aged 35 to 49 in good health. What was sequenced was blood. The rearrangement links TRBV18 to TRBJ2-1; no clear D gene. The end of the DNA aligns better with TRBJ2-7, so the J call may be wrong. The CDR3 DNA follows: TGTGCCAGCTCATCCTTTTCTGACAATGAGCAGTACTTC. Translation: CASSSFSDNEQYF.